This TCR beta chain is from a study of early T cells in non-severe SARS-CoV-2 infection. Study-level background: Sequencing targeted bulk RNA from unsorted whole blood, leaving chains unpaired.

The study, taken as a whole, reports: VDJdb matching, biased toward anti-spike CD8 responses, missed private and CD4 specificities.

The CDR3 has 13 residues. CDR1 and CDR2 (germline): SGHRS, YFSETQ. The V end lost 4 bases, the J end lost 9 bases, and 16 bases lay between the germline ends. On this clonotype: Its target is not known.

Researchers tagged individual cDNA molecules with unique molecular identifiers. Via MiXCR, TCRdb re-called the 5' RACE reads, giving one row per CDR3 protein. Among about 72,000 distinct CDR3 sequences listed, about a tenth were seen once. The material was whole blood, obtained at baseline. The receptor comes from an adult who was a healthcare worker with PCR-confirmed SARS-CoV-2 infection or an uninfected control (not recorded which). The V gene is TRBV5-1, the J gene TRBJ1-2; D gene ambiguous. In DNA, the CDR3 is TGCGCCAGCAGCGCAGAATTTAGGGATAGCTACACCTTC. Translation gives CASSAEFRDSYTF.